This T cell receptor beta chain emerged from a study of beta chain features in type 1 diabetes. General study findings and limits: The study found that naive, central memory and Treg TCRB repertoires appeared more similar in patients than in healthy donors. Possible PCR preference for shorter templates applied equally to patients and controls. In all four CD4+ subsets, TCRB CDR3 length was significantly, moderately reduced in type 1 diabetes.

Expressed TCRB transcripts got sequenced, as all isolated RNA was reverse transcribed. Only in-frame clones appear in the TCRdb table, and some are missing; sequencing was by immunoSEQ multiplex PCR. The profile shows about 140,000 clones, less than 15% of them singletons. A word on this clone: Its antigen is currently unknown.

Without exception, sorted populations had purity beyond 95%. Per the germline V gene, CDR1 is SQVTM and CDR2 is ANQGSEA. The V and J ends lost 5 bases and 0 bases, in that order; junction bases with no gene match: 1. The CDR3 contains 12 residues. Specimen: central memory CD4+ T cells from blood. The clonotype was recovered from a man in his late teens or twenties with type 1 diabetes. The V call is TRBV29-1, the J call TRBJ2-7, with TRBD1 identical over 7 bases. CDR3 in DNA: TGCAGCGTTCGGGACAGCTCCTACGAGCAGTACTTC. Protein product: CSVRDSSYEQYF.